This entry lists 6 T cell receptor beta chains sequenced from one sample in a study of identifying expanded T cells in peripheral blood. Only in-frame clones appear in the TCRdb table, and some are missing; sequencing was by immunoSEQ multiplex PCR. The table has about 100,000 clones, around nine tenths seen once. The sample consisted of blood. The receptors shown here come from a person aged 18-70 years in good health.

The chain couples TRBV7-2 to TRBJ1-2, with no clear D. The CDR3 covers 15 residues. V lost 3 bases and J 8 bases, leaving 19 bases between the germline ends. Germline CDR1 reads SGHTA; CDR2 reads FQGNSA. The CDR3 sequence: CASSLLSRGGQGYTF. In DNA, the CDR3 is TGTGCCAGCAGCTTGCTTAGTCGGGGAGGGCAGGGCTACACCTTC.

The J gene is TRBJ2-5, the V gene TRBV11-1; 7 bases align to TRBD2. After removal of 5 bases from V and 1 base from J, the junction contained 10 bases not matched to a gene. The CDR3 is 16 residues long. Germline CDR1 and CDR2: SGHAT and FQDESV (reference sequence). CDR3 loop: CASSPAGEAAQETQYF. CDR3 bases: TGTGCCAGCAGCCCGGCGGGGGAAGCTGCCCAAGAGACCCAGTACTTC.

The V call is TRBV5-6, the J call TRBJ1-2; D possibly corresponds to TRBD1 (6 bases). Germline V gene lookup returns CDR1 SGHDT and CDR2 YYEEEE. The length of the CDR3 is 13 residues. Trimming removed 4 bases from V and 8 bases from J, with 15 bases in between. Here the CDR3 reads CASSPGGLWGYTF. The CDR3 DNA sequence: TGTGCCAGCAGCCCTGGGGGGCTGTGGGGCTACACCTTC.

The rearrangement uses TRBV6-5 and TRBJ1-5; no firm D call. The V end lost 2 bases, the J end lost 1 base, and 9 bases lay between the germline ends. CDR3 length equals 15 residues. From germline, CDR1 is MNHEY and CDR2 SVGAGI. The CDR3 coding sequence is TGTGCCAGCAGTTACGGGCAGGAGAGCAATCAGCCCCAGCATTTT. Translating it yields CASSYGQESNQPQHF.

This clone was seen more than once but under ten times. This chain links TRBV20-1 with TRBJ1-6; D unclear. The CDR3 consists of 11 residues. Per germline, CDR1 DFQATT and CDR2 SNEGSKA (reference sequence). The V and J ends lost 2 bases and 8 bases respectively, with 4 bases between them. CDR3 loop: CSARHDSPLHF. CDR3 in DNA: TGCAGTGCTAGACATGATTCACCCCTCCACTTT.

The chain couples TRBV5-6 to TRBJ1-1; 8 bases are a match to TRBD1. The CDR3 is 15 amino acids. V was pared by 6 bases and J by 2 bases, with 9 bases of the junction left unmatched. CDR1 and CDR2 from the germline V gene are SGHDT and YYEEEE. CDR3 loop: CASTPRQGKNTEAFF. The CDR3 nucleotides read TGTGCCAGCACCCCGAGACAGGGGAAAAACACTGAAGCTTTCTTT.